This T cell receptor (beta chain) was captured in a study of shared clonotypes between healthy human individuals. The table came from immunoSEQ multiplex PCR; TCRdb's copy has only in-frame clones and leaves some out. The data show 2,500,000 or so clones, with approximately 93% seen just once and 0.36% held by the top ten. Trimming at V came to 3 bases and at J to 0 bases, leaving 4 bases not matched to a gene. This CDR3 spans 15 amino acids. CDR1 is KGHSH, CDR2 LQKENI, per germline. A few counts support this clone. Specimen: naive CD4+ T cells from PBMCs. The sample's subset: CD45RA+ positively selected. This TCR came from a man younger than 35 in good health. Some clones in this sample may be carry-over from other donors' samples. This rearrangement joins TRBV18 to TRBJ1-1; 7 nucleotides agree with TRBD1. In DNA, the CDR3 is TGTGCCAGCTCACCCCAGGGGACAGTGAACACTGAAGCTTTCTTT. It specifies CASSPQGTVNTEAFF. The variable domain in full, with the rest retrieved from reference TRBV18 and TRBJ1-1, is NAGVMQNPRHLVRRRGQEARLRCSPMKGHSHVYWYRQLPEEGLKFMVYLQKENIIDESGMPKERFSAEFPKEGPSILRIQQVVRGDSAAYFCASSPQGTVNTEAFFGQGTRLTVV.